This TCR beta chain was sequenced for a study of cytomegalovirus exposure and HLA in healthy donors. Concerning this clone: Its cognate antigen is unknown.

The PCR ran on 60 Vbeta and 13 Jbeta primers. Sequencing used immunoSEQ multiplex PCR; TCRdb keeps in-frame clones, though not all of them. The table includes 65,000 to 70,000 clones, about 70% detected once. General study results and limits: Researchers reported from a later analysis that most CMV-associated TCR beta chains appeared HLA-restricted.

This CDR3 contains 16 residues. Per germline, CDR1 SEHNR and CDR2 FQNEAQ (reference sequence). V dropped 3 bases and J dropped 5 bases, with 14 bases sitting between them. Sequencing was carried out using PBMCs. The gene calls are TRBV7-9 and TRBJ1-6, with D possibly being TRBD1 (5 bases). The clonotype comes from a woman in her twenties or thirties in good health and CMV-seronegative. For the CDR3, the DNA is TGTGCCAGCAGCTTCCGGGGGGTGAGCAATAATTCACCCCTCCACTTT. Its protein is CASSFRGVSNNSPLHF.